Sequencing of this T cell receptor beta chain was carried out in a study of T cells in Graves' hyperthyroidism and ophthalmopathy. Patients with ophthalmopathy all had a Clinical Activity Score of at least 3, a NOSPECS grade of at least 4 and duration under 3 months. The study left out patients who had uncontrolled infection, other autoimmune disease, pregnancy or lactation. Amplification yielded TCR beta CDR3 regions, with RNA transcripts as the source. Researchers ran a first-round RT-PCR on the TCR CDR3 using the HTBI primer set. TCRdb processed the multiplex PCR reads anew with MiXCR; each CDR3 protein has one entry. The sample consists of under 400,000 distinct CDR3 sequences, 13% to 15% of them appearing once. Study observations and caveats: From stable hyperthyroidism, ophthalmopathy was separated by a 13 V-J model.

In regard to this clonotype: Its specificity is unknown.

CDR1 SGDLS and CDR2 YYNGEE come from the germline V gene. The CDR3 is 14 amino acids. Trimming removed 4 bases from V and 9 bases from J, with 17 bases in between. This clonotype originated in a woman aged 55-70 years with Graves' ophthalmopathy. The rearrangement uses TRBV9 and TRBJ2-1; a weak D match, TRBD2 (6 bases). Input material: blood. This chain's CDR3 is CASSPSTSLSEQFF. The CDR3 DNA reads TGTGCCAGCAGCCCTTCGACTAGTTTAAGTGAGCAGTTCTTC. Variable domain in full (rest from reference TRBV9 and TRBJ2-1): DSGVTQTPKHLITATGQRVTLRCSPRSGDLSVYWYQQSLDQGLQFLIQYYNGEERAKGNILERFSAQQFPDLHSELNLSSLELGDSALYFCASSPSTSLSEQFFGPGTRLTVL.